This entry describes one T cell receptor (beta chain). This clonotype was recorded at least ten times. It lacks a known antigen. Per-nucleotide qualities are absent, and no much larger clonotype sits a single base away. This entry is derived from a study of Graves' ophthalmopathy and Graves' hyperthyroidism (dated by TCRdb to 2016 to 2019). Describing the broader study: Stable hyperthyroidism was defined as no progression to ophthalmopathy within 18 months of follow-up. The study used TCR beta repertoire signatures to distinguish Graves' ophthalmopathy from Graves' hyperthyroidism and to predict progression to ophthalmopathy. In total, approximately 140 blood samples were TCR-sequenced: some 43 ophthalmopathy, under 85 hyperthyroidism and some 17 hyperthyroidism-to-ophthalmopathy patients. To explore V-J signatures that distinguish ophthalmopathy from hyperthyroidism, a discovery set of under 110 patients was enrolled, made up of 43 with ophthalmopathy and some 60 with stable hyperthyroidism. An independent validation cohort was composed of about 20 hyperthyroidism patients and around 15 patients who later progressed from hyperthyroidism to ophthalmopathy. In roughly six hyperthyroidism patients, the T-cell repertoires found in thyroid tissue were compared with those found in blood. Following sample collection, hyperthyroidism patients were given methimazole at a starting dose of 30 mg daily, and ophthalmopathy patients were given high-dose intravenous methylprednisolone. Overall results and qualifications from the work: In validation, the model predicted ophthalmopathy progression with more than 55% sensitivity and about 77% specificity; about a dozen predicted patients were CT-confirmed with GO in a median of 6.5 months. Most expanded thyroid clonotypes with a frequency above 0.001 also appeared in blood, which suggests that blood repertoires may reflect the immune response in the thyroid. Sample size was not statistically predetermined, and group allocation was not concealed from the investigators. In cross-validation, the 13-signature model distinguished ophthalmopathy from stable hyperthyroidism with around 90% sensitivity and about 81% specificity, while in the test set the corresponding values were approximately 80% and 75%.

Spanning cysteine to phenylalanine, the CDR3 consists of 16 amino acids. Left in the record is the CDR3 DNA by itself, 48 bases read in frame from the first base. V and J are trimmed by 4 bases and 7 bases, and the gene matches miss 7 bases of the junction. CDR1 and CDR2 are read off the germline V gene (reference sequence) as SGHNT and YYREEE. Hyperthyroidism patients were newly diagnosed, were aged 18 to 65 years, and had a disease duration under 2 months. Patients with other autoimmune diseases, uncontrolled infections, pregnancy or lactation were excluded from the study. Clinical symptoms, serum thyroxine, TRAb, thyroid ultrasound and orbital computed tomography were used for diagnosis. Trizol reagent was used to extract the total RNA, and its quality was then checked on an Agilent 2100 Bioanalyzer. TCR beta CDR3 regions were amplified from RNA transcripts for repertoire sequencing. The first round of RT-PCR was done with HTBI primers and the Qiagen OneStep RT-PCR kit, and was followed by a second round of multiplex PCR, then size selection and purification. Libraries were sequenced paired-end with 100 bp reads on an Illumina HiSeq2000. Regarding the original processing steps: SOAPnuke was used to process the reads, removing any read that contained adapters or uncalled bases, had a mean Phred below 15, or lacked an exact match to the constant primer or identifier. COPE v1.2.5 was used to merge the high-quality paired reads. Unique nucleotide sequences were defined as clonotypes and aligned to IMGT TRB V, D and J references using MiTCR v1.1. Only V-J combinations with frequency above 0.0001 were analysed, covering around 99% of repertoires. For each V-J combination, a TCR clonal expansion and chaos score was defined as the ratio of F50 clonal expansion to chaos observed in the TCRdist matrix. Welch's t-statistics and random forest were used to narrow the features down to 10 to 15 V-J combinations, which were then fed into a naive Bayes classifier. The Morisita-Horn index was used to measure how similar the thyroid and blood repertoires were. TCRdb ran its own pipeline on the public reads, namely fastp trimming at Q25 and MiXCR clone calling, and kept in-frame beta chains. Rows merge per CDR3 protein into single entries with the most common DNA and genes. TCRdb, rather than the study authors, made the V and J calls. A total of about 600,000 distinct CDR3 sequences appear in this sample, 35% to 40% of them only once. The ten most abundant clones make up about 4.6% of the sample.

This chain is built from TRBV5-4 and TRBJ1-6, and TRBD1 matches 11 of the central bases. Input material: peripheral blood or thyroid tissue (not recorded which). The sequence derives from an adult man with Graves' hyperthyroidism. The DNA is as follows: TGTGCCAGCAGCAAAGGACAGGGGGCTCAAAATTCACCCCTCCACTTT. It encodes CASSKGQGAQNSPLHF.